This T cell receptor (beta chain) was recovered during a study of blood T cell repertoires in COVID-19 (dated by TCRdb to about 2020). Background for the entire study: Samples from collaborators originated in the United States, Italy and Spain and spanned both the acute and convalescent phases of COVID-19. The samples were drawn from two sources: the first 160 participants of the ongoing ImmuneRACE study, and 1,200 or so subjects contributed by 6 global collaborators. The dataset comprised deeply sampled blood TCRbeta repertoires from subjects exposed to, actively infected with, or recovered from COVID-19. The repertoires were released in a freely available public database intended as a resource for research on the immune response to SARS-CoV-2. The material from the prospective study consisted of cDNA or gDNA derived from T cells, B-cell-depleted T cells, or PBMCs. A de-identified subject ID, COVID-19 status, age in years and sex were almost always included in the sample metadata. HLA class I and class II types, where available, came from metadata supplied by the sample provider rather than from assay-based typing.

The cysteine opens and the phenylalanine closes a CDR3 of 14 amino acids. Only CDR3 DNA is held: 42 bases, read in frame from base 1. V is trimmed back by 7 bases and J by 5 bases, and the junction contains 11 bases that no gene match accounts for. Taken from the germline V gene, the CDR1 and CDR2 loops are MDHEN and SYDVKM. Here is what the overall study found, with its caveats: The amount of clinical and demographic metadata varied by source and participant and was provided uncurated.

The collaborating institutions used their own protocols to collect whole blood in K2EDTA tubes. Collaborator samples were shipped for TCRbeta analysis as frozen whole blood, isolated PBMCs, or DNA extracted from either sample type. In the case of this clone: There is no known antigen for this receptor. Within one base of it there is no much larger clone, and no base qualities were kept.

The immunoSEQ Assay, a bias-controlled multiplex PCR, was used to amplify TCRbeta CDR3 regions from genomic DNA. For the original study's pipeline: The number of nucleated cells in each sample was estimated by amplification of reference gene primers within the assay. To quantify the absolute abundance of each unique TCRbeta CDR3 rearrangement, sequence reads were collapsed and filtered. For each sample, productive Simpson clonality was calculated by taking the square root of Simpson's diversity index across productive rearrangements. The immuneACCESS repertoire file appears here via TCRdb, limited to in-frame rearrangements. These files lack a portion of the clones; in checked studies, under half of the deficit traces to unresolved V genes, and the cause of the others is not known. V and J calls plus clone size are reproduced from that table; the DNA served to infer D and trimming. Here the sample has about 150,000 clones; 80% to 90% occur a single time. Around 40% of the sample goes to the ten largest clones.

The specimen sequenced was peripheral blood. This TCR derives from a human donor in a cohort sampled during active COVID-19. The V and J segments used are TRBV28 and TRBJ2-7, with 7 bases aligning to TRBD1. In nucleotide form, the sequence is TGTGCCAGCAACCCCCCTGACAGGGCCCACGAGCAGTACTTC. This is translated as CASNPPDRAHEQYF.